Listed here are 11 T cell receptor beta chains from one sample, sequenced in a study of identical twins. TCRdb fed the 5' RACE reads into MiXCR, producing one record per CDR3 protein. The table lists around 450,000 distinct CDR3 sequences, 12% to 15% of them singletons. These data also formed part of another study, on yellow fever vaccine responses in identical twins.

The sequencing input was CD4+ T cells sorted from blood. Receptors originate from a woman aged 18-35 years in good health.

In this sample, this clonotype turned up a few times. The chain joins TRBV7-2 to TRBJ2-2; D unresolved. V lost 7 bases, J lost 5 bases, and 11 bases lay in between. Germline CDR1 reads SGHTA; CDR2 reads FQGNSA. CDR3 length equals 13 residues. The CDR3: CASTSRGTGELFF. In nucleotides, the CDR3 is TGTGCCAGCACCTCACGTGGAACCGGGGAGCTGTTTTTT.

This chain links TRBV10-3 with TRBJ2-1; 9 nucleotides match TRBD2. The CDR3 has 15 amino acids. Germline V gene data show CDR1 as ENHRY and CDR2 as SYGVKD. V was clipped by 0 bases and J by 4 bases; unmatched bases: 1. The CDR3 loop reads CAISESGLAYNEQFF. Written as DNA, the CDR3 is TGTGCCATCAGTGAGTCAGGACTAGCGTACAATGAGCAGTTCTTC.

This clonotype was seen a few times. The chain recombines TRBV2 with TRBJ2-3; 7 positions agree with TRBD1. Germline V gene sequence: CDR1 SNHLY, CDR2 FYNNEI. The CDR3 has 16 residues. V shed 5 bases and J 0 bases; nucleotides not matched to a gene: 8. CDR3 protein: CASSYGDSLSTDTQYF. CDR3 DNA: TGTGCCAGCAGTTATGGGGACAGTCTAAGCACAGATACGCAGTATTTT.

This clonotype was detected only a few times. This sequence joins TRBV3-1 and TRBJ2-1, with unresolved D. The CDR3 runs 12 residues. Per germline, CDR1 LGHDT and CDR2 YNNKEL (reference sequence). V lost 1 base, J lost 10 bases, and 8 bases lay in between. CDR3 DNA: TGTGCCAGCAGCCAAGTCGAAGGGGAGCAGTTCTTC. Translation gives CASSQVEGEQFF.

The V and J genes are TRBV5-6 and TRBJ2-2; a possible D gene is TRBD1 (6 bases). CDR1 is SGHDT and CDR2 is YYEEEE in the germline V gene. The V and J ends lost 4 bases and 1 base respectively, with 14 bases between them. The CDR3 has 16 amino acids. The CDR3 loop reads CASSLRRTENTGELFF. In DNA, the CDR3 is TGTGCCAGCAGCCTCCGGCGGACAGAGAACACCGGGGAGCTGTTTTTT.

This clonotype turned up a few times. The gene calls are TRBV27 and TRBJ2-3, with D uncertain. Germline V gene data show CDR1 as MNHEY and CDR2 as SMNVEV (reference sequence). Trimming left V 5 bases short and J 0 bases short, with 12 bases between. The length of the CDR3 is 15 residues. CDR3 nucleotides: TGTGCCAGCAGTAGGTGGGGTTCTAGCACAGATACGCAGTATTTT. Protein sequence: CASSRWGSSTDTQYF.

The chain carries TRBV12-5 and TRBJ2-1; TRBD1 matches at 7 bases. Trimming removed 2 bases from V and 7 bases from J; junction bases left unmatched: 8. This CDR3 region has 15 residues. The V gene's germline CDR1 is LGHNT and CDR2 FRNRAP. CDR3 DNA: TGTGCTAGTGGTTTGATACAATTGGACAGGAATGAGCAGTTCTTC. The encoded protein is CASGLIQLDRNEQFF.

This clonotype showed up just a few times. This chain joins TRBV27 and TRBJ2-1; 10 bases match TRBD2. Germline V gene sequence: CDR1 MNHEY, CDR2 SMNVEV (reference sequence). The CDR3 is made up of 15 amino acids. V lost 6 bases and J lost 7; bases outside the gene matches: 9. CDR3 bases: TGTGCCAGCAGATCCCTAGCGGGAGCGTTAAATGAGCAGTTCTTC. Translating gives CASRSLAGALNEQFF.

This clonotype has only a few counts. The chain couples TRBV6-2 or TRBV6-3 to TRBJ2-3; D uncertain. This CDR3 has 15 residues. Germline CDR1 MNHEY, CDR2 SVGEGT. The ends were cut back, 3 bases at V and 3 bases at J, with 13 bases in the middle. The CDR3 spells CASSYRSFGTDTQYF. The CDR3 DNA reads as TGTGCCAGCAGTTATAGGAGTTTCGGGACAGATACGCAGTATTTT.

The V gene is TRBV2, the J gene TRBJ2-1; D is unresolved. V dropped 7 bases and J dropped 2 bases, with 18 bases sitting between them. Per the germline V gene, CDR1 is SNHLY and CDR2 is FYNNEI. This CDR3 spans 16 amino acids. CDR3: CASTTYSQGPYNEQFF. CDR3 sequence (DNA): TGTGCCAGCACGACTTACAGCCAAGGGCCCTACAATGAGCAGTTCTTC.

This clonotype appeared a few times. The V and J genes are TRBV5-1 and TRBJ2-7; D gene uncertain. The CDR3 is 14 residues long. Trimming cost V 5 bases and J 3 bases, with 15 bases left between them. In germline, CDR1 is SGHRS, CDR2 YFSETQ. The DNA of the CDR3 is TGCGCCAGCAGGATTTCGGCAGCCGGCTACGAGCAGTACTTC. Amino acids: CASRISAAGYEQYF.